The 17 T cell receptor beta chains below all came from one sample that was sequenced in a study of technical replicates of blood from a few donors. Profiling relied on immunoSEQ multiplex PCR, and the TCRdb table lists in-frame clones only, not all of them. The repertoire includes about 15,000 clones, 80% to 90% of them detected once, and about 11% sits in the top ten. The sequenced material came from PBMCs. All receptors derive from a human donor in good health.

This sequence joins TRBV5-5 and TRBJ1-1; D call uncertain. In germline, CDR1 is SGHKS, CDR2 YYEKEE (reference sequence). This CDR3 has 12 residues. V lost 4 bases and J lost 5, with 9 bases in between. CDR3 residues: CASSPAWTEAFF. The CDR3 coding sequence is TGTGCCAGCAGCCCCGCGTGGACTGAAGCTTTCTTT.

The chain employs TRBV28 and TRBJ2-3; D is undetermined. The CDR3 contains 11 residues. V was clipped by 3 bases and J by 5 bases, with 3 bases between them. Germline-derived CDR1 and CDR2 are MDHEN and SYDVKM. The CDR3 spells CASSFVDTQYF. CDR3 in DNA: TGTGCCAGCAGTTTCGTAGATACGCAGTATTTT.

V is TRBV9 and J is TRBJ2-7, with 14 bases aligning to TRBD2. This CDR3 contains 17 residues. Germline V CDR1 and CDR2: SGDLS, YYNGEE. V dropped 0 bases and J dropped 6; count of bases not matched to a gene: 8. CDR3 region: CASSVGGGLAGAGEQYF. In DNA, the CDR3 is TGTGCCAGCAGCGTAGGGGGGGGACTAGCGGGAGCGGGCGAGCAGTACTTC.

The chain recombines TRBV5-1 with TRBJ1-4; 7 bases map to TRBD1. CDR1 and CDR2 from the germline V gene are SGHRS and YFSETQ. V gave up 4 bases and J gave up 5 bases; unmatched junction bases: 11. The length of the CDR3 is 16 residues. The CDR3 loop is CASSAYPGQQNEKLFF. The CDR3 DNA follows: TGCGCCAGCAGCGCGTATCCGGGACAGCAAAATGAAAAACTGTTTTTT.

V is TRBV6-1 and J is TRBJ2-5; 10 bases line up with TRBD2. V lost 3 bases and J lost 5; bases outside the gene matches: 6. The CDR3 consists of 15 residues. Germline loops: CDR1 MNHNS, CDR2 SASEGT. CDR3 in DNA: TGTGCCAGCAGTGATTCGACTAGCGGGTCGGAGACCCAGTACTTC. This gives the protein CASSDSTSGSETQYF.

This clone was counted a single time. The CDR3 DNA follows: TGTGCCAGTAGTATAGATTATTCTAGCGGACAAGAAAATGAGCAGTTCTTC. It is translated as CASSIDYSSGQENEQFF. The gene calls are TRBV19 and TRBJ2-1; 7 bases map to TRBD2. V lost 0 bases, J lost 7 bases, and 12 bases stayed unmatched. CDR1 and CDR2 (germline): LNHDA, SQIVND (reference sequence). CDR3 size: 17 residues.

CDR3 sequence: CASSMGQGAITDTQYF. For the CDR3, the DNA is TGTGCCAGTAGTATGGGCCAGGGGGCCATCACAGATACGCAGTATTTT. The chain is built from TRBV19 and TRBJ2-3; the match to TRBD1 covers 8 bases. The CDR3 runs to 16 residues. With 3 bases clipped from V and 2 bases from J, the junction kept 7 bases outside the gene matches. Germline V gene sequence: CDR1 LNHDA, CDR2 SQIVND (reference sequence).

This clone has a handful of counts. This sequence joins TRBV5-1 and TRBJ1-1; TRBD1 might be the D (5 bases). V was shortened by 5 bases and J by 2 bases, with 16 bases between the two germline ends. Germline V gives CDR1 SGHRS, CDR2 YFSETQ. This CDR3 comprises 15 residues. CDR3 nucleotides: TGCGCCAGCAGTCAGGCAGCAGGGCTCAACACTGAAGCTTTCTTT. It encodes CASSQAAGLNTEAFF.

DNA for the CDR3: TGTGCCAGTAGTAGATCGCTAGCGGGTTACTACGAGCAGTACTTC. Translating it yields CASSRSLAGYYEQYF. The rearrangement links TRBV19 to TRBJ2-7, with 8 bases that match TRBD2. V shed 4 bases, J shed 3 bases, and the junction held 8 bases outside the gene matches. Per germline, CDR1 LNHDA and CDR2 SQIVND (reference sequence). This CDR3 has 15 amino acids. The full variable domain, its missing parts supplied by reference TRBV19 and TRBJ2-7, is DGGITQSPKYLFRKEGQNVTLSCEQNLNHDAMYWYRQDPGQGLRLIYYSQIVNDFQKGDIAEGYSVSREKKESFPLTVTSAQKNPTAFYLCASSRSLAGYYEQYFGPGTRLTVT.

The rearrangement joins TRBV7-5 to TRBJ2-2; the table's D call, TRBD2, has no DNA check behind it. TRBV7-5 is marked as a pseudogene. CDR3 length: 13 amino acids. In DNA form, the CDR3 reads TGTGTCAGAAGCCACGGGCGGGTTCGGAGTCTGTTTTTT. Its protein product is CVRSHGRVRSLFF.

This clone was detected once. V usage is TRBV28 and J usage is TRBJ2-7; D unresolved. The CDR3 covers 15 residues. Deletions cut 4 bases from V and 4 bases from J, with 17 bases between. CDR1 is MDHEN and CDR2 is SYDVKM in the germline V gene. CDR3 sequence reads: CASSSLVGFQYEQYF. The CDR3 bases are TGTGCCAGCAGTTCCCTAGTTGGGTTCCAATACGAGCAGTACTTC.

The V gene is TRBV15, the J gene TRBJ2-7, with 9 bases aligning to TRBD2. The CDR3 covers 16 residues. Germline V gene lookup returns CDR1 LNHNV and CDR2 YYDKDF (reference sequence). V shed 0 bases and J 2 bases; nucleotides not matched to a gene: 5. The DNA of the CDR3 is TGTGCCACCAGCAGAGATTCGACTAGCGGAACCTACGAGCAGTACTTC. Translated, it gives CATSRDSTSGTYEQYF.

The CDR3 loop reads CASSGAGGVGGETQYF. The CDR3 DNA reads TGTGCCAGCAGCGGAGCGGGAGGAGTCGGAGGAGAGACCCAGTACTTC. This sequence joins TRBV5-4 and TRBJ2-5, with 9 positions matching TRBD2. The CDR3 covers 16 residues. CDR1 and CDR2 (germline): SGHNT, YYREEE (reference sequence). V lost 4 bases to trimming and J lost 4 bases; unmatched junction nucleotides: 11.

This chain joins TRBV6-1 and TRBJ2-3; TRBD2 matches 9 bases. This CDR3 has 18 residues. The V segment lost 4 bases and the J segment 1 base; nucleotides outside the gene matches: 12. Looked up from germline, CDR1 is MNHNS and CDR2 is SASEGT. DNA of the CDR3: TGTGCCAGCAGTGTAAGGCGGGAGGGCCGTATTGGCACAGATACGCAGTATTTT. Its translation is CASSVRREGRIGTDTQYF.

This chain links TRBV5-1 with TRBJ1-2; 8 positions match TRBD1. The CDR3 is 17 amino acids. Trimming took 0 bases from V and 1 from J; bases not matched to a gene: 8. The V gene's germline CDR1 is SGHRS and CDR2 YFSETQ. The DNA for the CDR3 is TGCGCCAGCAGCTTGGGGGACAGGCTGATCTTTAACTATGGCTACACCTTC. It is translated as CASSLGDRLIFNYGYTF.

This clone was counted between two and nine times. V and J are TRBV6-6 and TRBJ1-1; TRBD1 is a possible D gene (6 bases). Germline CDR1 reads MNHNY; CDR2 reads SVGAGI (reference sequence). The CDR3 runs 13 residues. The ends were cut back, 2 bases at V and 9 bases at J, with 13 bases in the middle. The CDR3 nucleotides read TGTGCCAGCAGTTACATCGGGGGGCAAAAAGCTTTCTTT. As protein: CASSYIGGQKAFF.

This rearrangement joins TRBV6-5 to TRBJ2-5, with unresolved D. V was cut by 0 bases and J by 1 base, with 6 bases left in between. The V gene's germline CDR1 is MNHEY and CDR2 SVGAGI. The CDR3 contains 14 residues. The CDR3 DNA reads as TGTGCCAGCAGTTACTCTGGCAGCCAAGAGACCCAGTACTTC. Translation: CASSYSGSQETQYF.